These T cell receptor beta chains were read from a single sample in a study of CD8 T cells in Susac syndrome. TCRdb reprocessed the immunoSEQ multiplex PCR reads with MiXCR, giving one entry per CDR3 protein. The table shows more than 150,000 distinct CDR3 sequences, with more than 90% occurring only once. Sequencing was carried out using CD4+ T cells from PBMCs. All receptors come from a human donor with Susac syndrome. Each CDR3 is given with its conserved first and last residue. A D gene is named only where the DNA matches it firmly. Clone size is stated in some rows and not others, as once, few, many or a class when expanded.

j_call v_call d_call clone_size cdr3_aa cdr3_nt
TRBJ2-5 TRBV18 TRBD1 - CASSPLATGRETQYF TGTGCCAGCTCACCACTGGCGACAGGGCGAGAGACCCAGTACTTC
TRBJ2-5 TRBV28 TRBD1 - CASSPYGQGRETQYF TGTGCCAGCAGTCCTTACGGACAGGGAAGAGAGACCCAGTACTTC
TRBJ1-3 TRBV20-1 - - CSASSRAGNTIYF TGCAGTGCTAGTAGCAGGGCCGGAAACACCATATATTTT
TRBJ2-3 TRBV18 - - CASSAQPNLGIDTQYF TGTGCCAGCTCAGCACAACCTAATTTAGGGATAGATACGCAGTATTTT
TRBJ1-4 TRBV29-1 - - CSVDSRTNEKLFF TGCAGCGTTGACAGCCGTACTAATGAAAAACTGTTTTTT
TRBJ2-2 TRBV11-2 TRBD2 - CASSLALGWGTSPGELFF TGTGCCAGCAGCTTAGCTTTAGGATGGGGGACTAGCCCCGGGGAGCTGTTTTTT
TRBJ1-6 TRBV7-3 TRBD1 - CASSLVGRGLNSPLHF TGTGCCAGCAGCTTAGTAGGCAGGGGGCTCAATTCACCCCTCCACTTT
TRBJ1-5 TRBV18 TRBD1 - CASSTGGLGQPQHF TGTGCCAGCTCGACAGGGGGATTAGGTCAGCCCCAGCATTTT
TRBJ2-2 TRBV10-2 - - CASSEFLGLGTGELFF TGCGCCAGCAGTGAGTTTCTGGGACTGGGGACCGGGGAGCTGTTTTTT
TRBJ2-7 TRBV7-2 TRBD1 - CASSLGQGASQTMGEQYF TGTGCCAGCAGCTTGGGACAGGGGGCGTCTCAGACTATGGGCGAGCAGTACTTC
TRBJ2-1 TRBV4-1 - - CASTLWPSSYNEQFF TGCGCCAGCACCCTATGGCCTAGCTCCTACAATGAGCAGTTCTTC
TRBJ2-5 TRBV12-3/TRBV12-4 - once CASSSWGNQETQYF TGTGCCAGCAGTAGTTGGGGAAACCAAGAGACCCAGTACTTC
TRBJ2-5 TRBV25-1 - - CASVGGEETQYF TGTGCCAGCGTAGGCGGGGAAGAGACCCAGTACTTC
TRBJ1-2 TRBV6-6 - - CASRLAANYGYTF TGTGCCAGTCGTCTGGCAGCGAACTATGGCTACACCTTC
TRBJ2-1 TRBV3-1 - - CASSSHSGIVSNEQFF TGTGCCAGCAGCTCCCATTCAGGGATCGTATCCAATGAGCAGTTCTTC
TRBJ2-5 TRBV12-3/TRBV12-4 - - CASTLFSGNQETQYF TGTGCCAGCACCCTCTTTAGTGGAAACCAAGAGACCCAGTACTTC
TRBJ2-3 TRBV5-1 - few CASSLAGTDTQYF TGTGCCAGCAGCTTAGCCGGCACAGATACGCAGTATTTT
TRBJ1-1 TRBV7-2 TRBD1 - CASSLAGTDVSGAFF TGTGCCAGCAGCTTAGCGGGGACAGACGTTTCAGGAGCTTTCTTT
TRBJ1-2 TRBV20-1 - - CSAGKTNNYGYTF TGCAGTGCTGGAAAGACAAACAACTATGGCTACACCTTC
TRBJ2-7 TRBV10-3 - - CAISLQSEGSPSHEQYF TGTGCCATCAGCCTCCAGAGCGAGGGATCTCCTTCCCACGAGCAGTACTTC
TRBJ2-5 TRBV30 - - CAWTTGLGETQYF TGTGCCTGGACTACGGGCCTTGGAGAGACCCAGTACTTC
TRBJ2-1 TRBV12-3/TRBV12-4 TRBD2 - CASTRSGGVGEQFF TGTGCCAGCACTCGGTCGGGGGGTGTAGGGGAGCAGTTCTTC
TRBJ2-5 TRBV11-2 - - CASSALRVGFGETQYF TGTGCCAGCAGCGCCCTTAGAGTGGGGTTCGGGGAGACCCAGTACTTC
TRBJ2-5 TRBV5-1 - once CASSPQDLQGETQYF TGCGCCAGCAGCCCTCAGGACCTGCAGGGAGAGACCCAGTACTTC
TRBJ2-7 TRBV6-5 TRBD2 - CASSSPRRGSSYEQYF TGTGCCAGCAGTTCGCCTCGGCGGGGGTCCTCCTACGAGCAGTACTTC
TRBJ2-1 TRBV5-1 TRBD2 - CASTISLGGGGNEQFF TGCGCCAGCACTATAAGTCTCGGCGGGGGAGGCAATGAGCAGTTCTTC
TRBJ2-2 TRBV7-3 - - CASSFDTPNTGELFF TGTGCCAGCAGCTTTGACACCCCGAACACCGGGGAGCTGTTTTTT
TRBJ2-7 TRBV7-2 - once CASTVTGPYEQYF TGTGCCAGCACCGTTACCGGGCCCTACGAGCAGTACTTC
TRBJ1-2 TRBV19 - - CASSVLGGDGYTF TGTGCCAGTAGTGTCCTAGGGGGAGATGGCTACACCTTC
TRBJ2-1 TRBV5-4 - - CASSARGSYNEQFF TGTGCCAGCAGCGCCCGTGGCTCCTACAATGAGCAGTTCTTC
TRBJ2-5 TRBV3-1 - - CASRPEGFVETQYF TGTGCCAGCAGGCCCGAGGGGTTCGTAGAGACCCAGTACTTC
TRBJ1-4 TRBV12-3/TRBV12-4 - - CASSFRALGEKLFF TGTGCCAGCAGTTTCAGGGCTCTGGGTGAAAAACTGTTTTTT
TRBJ2-5 TRBV18 - - CASSPPSTTETQYF TGTGCCAGCTCACCACCCTCAACTACCGAGACCCAGTACTTC
TRBJ2-1 TRBV4-2 TRBD2 - CASSQESLAGGRNEQFF TGTGCCAGCAGCCAAGAATCCCTAGCGGGGGGGCGAAATGAGCAGTTCTTC
TRBJ1-1 TRBV18 - - CASSPQGSEAFF TGTGCCAGCTCACCCCAAGGGTCTGAAGCTTTCTTT
TRBJ2-7 TRBV19 TRBD1 - CASSTGQGLSEQYF TGTGCCAGTAGTACCGGACAGGGTTTGAGCGAGCAGTACTTC
TRBJ1-5 TRBV6-2/TRBV6-3 - - CASSFQVQPQHF TGTGCCAGCAGTTTTCAGGTTCAGCCCCAGCATTTT
TRBJ2-3 TRBV3-1 - - CASSQGSRTSDTQYF TGTGCCAGCAGCCAAGGATCAAGAACCTCAGATACGCAGTATTTT
TRBJ2-7 TRBV29-1 - - CSVARTAYEQYF TGCAGCGTTGCCAGAACAGCCTACGAGCAGTACTTC
TRBJ2-7 TRBV18 - few CASSPDGSYEQYF TGTGCCAGCTCACCCGACGGATCCTACGAGCAGTACTTC
TRBJ1-1 TRBV3-1 - - CASSRSGGSGKAFF TGTGCCAGCAGTCGTTCCGGGGGAAGTGGGAAAGCTTTCTTT
TRBJ1-1 TRBV5-4 TRBD1 - CASSLETGGTEAFF TGTGCCAGCAGCTTGGAGACAGGGGGCACTGAAGCTTTCTTT
TRBJ2-4 TRBV6-5 - - CASSPQAAWIGIQYF TGTGCCAGCAGTCCCCAGGCGGCTTGGATTGGCATTCAGTACTTC
TRBJ2-1 TRBV12-3/TRBV12-4 - - CASSSRLEQFF TGTGCCAGCAGTTCCCGATTGGAGCAGTTCTTC
TRBJ2-1 TRBV6-1 - once CASSELSHRNNEQFF TGTGCCAGCAGTGAACTCTCCCACCGTAACAATGAGCAGTTCTTC
TRBJ1-5 TRBV7-2 - - CASSLDNFSNQPQHF TGTGCCAGCAGCCTCGATAATTTTAGCAATCAGCCCCAGCATTTT
TRBJ1-2 TRBV15 - once CATSRGRTLYGYTF TGTGCCACCAGCAGGGGGCGGACCCTCTATGGCTACACCTTC
TRBJ1-2 TRBV3-1 - once CASSQISTNYGYTF TGTGCCAGCAGCCAGATCTCGACTAACTATGGCTACACCTTC
TRBJ1-5 TRBV29-1 - - CSVPRDVIRQPQHF TGCAGCGTCCCCCGGGACGTAATACGGCAGCCCCAGCATTTT
TRBJ1-2 TRBV15 - - CATSRDRQRDYGYTF TGTGCCACCAGCAGAGATCGTCAGAGGGACTATGGCTACACCTTC
TRBJ2-5 TRBV4-3 TRBD2 - CASSQDAPGLAGQGETQYF TGCGCCAGCAGCCAAGATGCCCCGGGACTAGCGGGCCAGGGGGAGACCCAGTACTTC
TRBJ1-2 TRBV7-8 - - CASSLRGSGYTF TGTGCCAGCAGCTTACGTGGTTCTGGCTACACCTTC